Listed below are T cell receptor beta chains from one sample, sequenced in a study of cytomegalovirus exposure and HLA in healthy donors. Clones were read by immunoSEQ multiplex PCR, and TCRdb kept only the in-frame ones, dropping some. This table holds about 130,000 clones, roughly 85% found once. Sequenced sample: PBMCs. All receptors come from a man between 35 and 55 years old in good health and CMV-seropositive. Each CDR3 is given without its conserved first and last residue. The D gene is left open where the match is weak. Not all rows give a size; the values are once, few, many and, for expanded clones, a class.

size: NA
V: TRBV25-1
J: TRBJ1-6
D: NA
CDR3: ASTREGNSPLH

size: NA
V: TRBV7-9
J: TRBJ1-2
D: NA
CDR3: ASSLAGGSSNYGYT

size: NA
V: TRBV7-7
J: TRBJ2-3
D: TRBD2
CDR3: ASSSGGLAGADTQY

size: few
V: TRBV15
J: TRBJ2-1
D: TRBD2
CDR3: ATSRTGREGEQF

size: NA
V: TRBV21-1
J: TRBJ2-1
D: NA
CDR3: ASILSTGSYNEQF

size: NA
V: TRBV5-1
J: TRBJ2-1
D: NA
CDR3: ASSLVSSYNEQF

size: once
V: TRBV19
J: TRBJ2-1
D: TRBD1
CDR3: ASSPLARDSQF

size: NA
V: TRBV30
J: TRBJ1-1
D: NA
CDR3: AWSTARGWDTEAF

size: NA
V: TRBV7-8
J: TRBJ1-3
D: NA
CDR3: ASSLARQISGNTIY

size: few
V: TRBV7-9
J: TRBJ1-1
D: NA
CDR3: ASTTRRGLGNTEAF

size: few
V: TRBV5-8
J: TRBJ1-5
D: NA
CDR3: ASSPRGPQH